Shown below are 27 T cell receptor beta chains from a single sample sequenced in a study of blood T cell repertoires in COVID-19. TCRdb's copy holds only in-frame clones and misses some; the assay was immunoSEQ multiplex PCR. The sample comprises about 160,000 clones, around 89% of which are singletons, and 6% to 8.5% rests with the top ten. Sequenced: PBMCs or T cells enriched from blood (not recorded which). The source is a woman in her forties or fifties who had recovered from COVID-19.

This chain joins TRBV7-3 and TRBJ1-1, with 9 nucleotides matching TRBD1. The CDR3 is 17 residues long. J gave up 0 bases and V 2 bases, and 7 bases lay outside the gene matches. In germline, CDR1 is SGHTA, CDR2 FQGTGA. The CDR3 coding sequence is TGTGCCAGCAGCTTATTAGGGGGACAGGGACTGAACACTGAAGCTTTCTTT. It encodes CASSLLGGQGLNTEAFF.

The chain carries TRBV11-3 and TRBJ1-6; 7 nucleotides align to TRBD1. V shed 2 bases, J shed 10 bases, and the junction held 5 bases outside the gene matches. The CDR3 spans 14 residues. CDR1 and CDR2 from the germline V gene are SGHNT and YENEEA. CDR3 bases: TGTGCCAGCAGCTTAAGTCTAGGGGGCTCACCCCTCCACTTT. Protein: CASSLSLGGSPLHF.

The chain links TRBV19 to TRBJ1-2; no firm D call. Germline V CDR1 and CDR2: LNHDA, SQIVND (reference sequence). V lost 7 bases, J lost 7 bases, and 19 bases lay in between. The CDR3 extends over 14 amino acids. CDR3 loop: CASNVDALSGGYTF. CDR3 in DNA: TGTGCCAGTAATGTCGATGCTCTAAGCGGTGGCTACACCTTC.

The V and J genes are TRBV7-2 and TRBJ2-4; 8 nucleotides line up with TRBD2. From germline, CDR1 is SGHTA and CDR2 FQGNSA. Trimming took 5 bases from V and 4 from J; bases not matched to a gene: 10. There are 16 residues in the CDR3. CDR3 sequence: CASSIPGVAGKNIQYF. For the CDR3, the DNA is TGTGCCAGCAGCATCCCCGGGGTAGCGGGAAAAAACATTCAGTACTTC. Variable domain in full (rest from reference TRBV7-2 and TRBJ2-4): GAGVSQSPSNKVTEKGKDVELRCDPISGHTALYWYRQSLGQGLEFLIYFQGNSAPDKSGLPSDRFSAERTGGSVSTLTIQRTQQEDSAVYLCASSIPGVAGKNIQYFGAGTRLSVL.

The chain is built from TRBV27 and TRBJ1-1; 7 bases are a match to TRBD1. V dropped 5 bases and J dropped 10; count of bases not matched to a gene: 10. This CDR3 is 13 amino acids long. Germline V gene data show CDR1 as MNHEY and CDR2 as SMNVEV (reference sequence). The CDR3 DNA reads TGTGCCAGCAGTCTTACGTTACAGGGGACAGCTTTCTTT. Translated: CASSLTLQGTAFF.

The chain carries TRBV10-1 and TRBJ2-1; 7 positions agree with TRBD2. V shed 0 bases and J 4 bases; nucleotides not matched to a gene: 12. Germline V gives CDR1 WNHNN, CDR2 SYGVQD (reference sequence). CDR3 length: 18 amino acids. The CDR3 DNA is TGCGCCAGCAGTGAGTCGGTGGAGGAGCGGGGAATTTACAATGAGCAGTTCTTC. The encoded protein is CASSESVEERGIYNEQFF.

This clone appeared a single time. CDR3 DNA sequence: TGTGCCAGCAGTTTTCCGGGACAGGGGGTCACAGATACGCAGTATTTT. Its translation is CASSFPGQGVTDTQYF. This chain uses TRBV5-6 with TRBJ2-3; 11 bases line up with TRBD1. Germline CDR1 and CDR2: SGHDT and YYEEEE. Trimming took 5 bases from V and 2 from J; bases not matched to a gene: 7. The CDR3 spans 16 residues.

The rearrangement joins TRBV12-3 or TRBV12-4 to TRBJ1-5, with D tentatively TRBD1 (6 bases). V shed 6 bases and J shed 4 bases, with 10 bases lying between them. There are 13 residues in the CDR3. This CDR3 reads CASSGTRNQPQHF. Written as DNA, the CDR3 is TGTGCCAGCAGCGGGACAAGAAATCAGCCCCAGCATTTT.

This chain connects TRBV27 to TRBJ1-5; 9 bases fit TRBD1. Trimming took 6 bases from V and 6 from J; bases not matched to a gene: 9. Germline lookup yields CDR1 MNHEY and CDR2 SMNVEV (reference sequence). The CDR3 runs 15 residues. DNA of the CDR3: TGTGCCAGCAGGATGGGAACGGACAGGGGTCAGCCCCAGCATTTT. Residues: CASRMGTDRGQPQHF.

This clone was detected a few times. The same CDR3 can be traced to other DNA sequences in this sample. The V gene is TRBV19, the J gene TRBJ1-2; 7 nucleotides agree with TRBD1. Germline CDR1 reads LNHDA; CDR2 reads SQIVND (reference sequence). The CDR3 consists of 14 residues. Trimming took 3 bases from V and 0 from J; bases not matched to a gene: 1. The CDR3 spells CASSIQGANYGYTF. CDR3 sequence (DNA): TGTGCCAGTAGTATCCAGGGGGCTAACTATGGCTACACCTTC.

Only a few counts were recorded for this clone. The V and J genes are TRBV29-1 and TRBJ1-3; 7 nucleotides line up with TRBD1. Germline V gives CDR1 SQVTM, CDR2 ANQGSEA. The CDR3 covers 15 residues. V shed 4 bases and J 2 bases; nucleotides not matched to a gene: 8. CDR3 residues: CSVGMDRSAGNTIYF. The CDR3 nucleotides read TGCAGCGTTGGCATGGACAGGTCAGCTGGAAACACCATATATTTT.

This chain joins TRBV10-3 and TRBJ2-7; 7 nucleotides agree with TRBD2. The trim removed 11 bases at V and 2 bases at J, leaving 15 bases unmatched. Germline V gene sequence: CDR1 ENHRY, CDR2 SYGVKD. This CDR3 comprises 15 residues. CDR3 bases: TGTGCCCTGTCCATGGGGGGAGCGGGAACCTACGAGCAGTACTTC. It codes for CALSMGGAGTYEQYF.

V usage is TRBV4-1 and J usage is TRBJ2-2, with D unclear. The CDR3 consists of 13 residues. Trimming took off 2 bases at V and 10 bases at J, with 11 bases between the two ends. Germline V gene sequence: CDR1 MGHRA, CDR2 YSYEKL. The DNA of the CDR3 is TGCGCCAGCAGCCAACTCGACACGCCGGAGCTGTTTTTT. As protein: CASSQLDTPELFF.

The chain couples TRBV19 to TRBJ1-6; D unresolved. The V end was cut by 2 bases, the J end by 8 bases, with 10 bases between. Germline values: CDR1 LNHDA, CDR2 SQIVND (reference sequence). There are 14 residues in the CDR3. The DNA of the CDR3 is TGTGCCAGTAGTATACGGGGTCCAGATTCACCCCTCCACTTT. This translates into CASSIRGPDSPLHF. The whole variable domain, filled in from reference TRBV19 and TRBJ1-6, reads DGGITQSPKYLFRKEGQNVTLSCEQNLNHDAMYWYRQDPGQGLRLIYYSQIVNDFQKGDIAEGYSVSREKKESFPLTVTSAQKNPTAFYLCASSIRGPDSPLHFGNGTRLTVT.

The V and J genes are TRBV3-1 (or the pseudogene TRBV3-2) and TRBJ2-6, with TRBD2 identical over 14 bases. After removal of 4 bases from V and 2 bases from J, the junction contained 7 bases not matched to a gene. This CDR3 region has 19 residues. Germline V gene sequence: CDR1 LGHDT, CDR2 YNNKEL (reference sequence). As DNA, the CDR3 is TGTGCCAGCAGCCCGCTGACTAGCGGGGGGGCTACTGGGGCCAACGTCCTGACTTTC. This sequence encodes CASSPLTSGGATGANVLTF.

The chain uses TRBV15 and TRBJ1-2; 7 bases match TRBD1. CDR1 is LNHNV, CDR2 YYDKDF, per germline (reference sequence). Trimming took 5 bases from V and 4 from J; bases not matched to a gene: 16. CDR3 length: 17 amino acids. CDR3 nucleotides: TGTGCCACCAGCCCCCAGACCCTAACAGGGGCGGCCTATGGCTACACCTTC. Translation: CATSPQTLTGAAYGYTF.

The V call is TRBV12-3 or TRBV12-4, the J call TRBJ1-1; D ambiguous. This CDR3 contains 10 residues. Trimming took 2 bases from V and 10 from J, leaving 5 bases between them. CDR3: CASSLRAAFF. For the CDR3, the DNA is TGTGCCAGCAGTTTAAGAGCAGCTTTCTTT.

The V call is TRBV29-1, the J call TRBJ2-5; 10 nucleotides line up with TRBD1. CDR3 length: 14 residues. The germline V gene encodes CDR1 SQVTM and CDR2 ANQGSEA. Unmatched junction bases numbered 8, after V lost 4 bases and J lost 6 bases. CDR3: CSVAQGDRGQTQYF. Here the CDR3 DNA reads TGCAGCGTTGCCCAAGGAGACAGGGGGCAGACCCAGTACTTC.

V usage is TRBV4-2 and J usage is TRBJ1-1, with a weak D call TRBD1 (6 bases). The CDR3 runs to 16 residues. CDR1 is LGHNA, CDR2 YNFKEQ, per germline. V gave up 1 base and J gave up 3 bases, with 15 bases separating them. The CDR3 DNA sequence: TGTGCCAGCAGCCAAGGAGAGGGGGAGAAGGACACTGAAGCTTTCTTT. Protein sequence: CASSQGEGEKDTEAFF.

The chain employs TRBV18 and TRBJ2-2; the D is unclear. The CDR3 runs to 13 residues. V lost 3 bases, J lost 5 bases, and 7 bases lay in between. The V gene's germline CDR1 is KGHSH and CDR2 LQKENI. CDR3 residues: CASSPAVTGELFF. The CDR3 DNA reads TGTGCCAGCTCACCGGCCGTTACCGGGGAGCTGTTTTTT.

The CDR3 loop reads CASSAGTGTYSGYTF. Here the CDR3 DNA reads TGTGCCAGCAGCGCGGGGACAGGGACTTACAGCGGCTACACCTTC. The chain carries TRBV9 and TRBJ1-2; the match to TRBD1 covers 9 bases. V lost 3 bases and J lost 8; bases outside the gene matches: 11. Germline assignment: CDR1 SGDLS and CDR2 YYNGEE. The CDR3 covers 15 residues.

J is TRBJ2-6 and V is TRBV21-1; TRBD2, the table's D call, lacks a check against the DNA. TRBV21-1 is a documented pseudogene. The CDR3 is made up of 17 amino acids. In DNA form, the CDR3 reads TGTGCCAGCAGCAAAGCCGTCTCGAGATCTGGGGCCAACGTCCTGACTTTC. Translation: CASSKAVSRSGANVLTF.

CDR3 nucleotide sequence: TGTGCCAGTAGCCTAAAATTGGGGGGAACCGAGCAGTACTTC. Amino acids: CASSLKLGGTEQYF. The gene calls are TRBV19 and TRBJ2-7; D possibly corresponds to TRBD2 (6 bases). V was pared by 6 bases and J by 6 bases, with 18 bases between. The germline gives CDR1 LNHDA, CDR2 SQIVND (reference sequence). This CDR3 is 14 amino acids long.

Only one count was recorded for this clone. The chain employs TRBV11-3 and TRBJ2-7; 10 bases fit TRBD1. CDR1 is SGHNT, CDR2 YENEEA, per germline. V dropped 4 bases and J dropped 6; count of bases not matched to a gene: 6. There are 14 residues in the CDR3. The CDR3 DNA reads TGTGCCAGCAGCTCCGGGACAGGGGCTCGCGAGCAGTACTTC. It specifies CASSSGTGAREQYF. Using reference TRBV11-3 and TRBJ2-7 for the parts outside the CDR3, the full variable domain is EAGVVQSPRYKIIEKKQPVAFWCNPISGHNTLYWYLQNLGQGPELLIRYENEEAVDDSQLPKDRFSAERLKGVDSTLKIQPAELGDSAVYLCASSSGTGAREQYFGPGTRLTVT.

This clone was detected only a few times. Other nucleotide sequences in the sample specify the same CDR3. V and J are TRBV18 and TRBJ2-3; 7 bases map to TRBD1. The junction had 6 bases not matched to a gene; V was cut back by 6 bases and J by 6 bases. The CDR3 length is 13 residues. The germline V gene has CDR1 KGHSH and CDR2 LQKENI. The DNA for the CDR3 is TGTGCCAGCTCCCTCGACAGGGTGGATACGCAGTATTTT. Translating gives CASSLDRVDTQYF.

CDR3 DNA: TGTGCCAGCAGCTTCGGGGGGTCCTACGAGCAGTACTTC. Translated, it gives CASSFGGSYEQYF. V is TRBV11-2 and J is TRBJ2-7, with 7 bases matching TRBD2. The CDR3 spans 13 residues. The trim removed 3 bases at V and 1 base at J, leaving 0 bases unmatched. Germline CDR1 is SGHAT and CDR2 is FQNNGV. The variable domain in full, completed from reference TRBV11-2 and TRBJ2-7, reads EAGVAQSPRYKIIEKRQSVAFWCNPISGHATLYWYQQILGQGPKLLIQFQNNGVVDDSQLPKDRFSAERLKGVDSTLKIQPAKLEDSAVYLCASSFGGSYEQYFGPGTRLTVT.

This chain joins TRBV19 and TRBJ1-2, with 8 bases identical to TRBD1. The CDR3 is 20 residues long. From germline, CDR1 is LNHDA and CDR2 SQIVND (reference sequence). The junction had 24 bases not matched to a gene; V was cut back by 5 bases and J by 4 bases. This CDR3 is CASSVRLTGTGNSVSYGYTF. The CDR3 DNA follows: TGTGCCAGTAGTGTCAGACTAACTGGGACAGGCAACTCCGTTTCCTATGGCTACACCTTC.